The 9 T cell receptor beta chains reported below all come from one sample, sequenced in a study of post-analysis software for immune sequencing data. Broader study findings: Higher frequency in patients than in controls was seen for about 5 TRBV segments, with TRBV5-6, TRBV5-1 and TRBV20-1 among them.

Unique molecular identifiers featured in each of the TCR beta cDNA libraries. TCRdb reprocessed the PCR reads with MiXCR, giving one entry per CDR3 protein. This table holds a few hundred thousand distinct CDR3 sequences, over 30% found once. Their recognized antigens are unknown. Sequencing was carried out using blood. These receptors were collected from a girl between 2 and 10 years old with multiple sclerosis.

This clonotype turned up a few times. This CDR3 is CASSYKGSNQPQHF. The CDR3 DNA reads TGTGCCAGCAGTTATAAGGGGAGCAATCAGCCCCAGCATTTT. This chain links TRBV6-5 with TRBJ1-5; a weak D match, TRBD1 (5 bases). V dropped 3 bases and J dropped 1 base, with 7 bases sitting between them. This CDR3 comprises 14 residues. Germline CDR1 is MNHEY and CDR2 is SVGAGI.

This clonotype was picked up a small number of times. V and J are TRBV5-1 and TRBJ2-1; TRBD1 might be the D (5 bases). CDR1 and CDR2 from the germline V gene are SGHRS and YFSETQ. CDR3 size: 17 residues. Trimming removed 4 bases at V and 3 bases at J, with 20 bases between. The CDR3, as DNA: TGCGCCAGCAGCCCCCTACCGCTCCCAGGGAACTACAATGAGCAGTTCTTC. Protein product: CASSPLPLPGNYNEQFF.

The chain couples TRBV12-3 or TRBV12-4 to TRBJ2-5; D possibly corresponds to TRBD2 (6 bases). Trimming left V 9 bases short and J 5 bases short, with 34 bases between. The CDR3 has 19 residues. The chain's CDR3 is CASCRTTGGKRTRRETQYF. DNA of the CDR3: TGTGCCAGTTGCCGCACCACCGGGGGAAAGAGGACCCGAAGGGAGACCCAGTACTTC.

The rearrangement uses TRBV7-8 and TRBJ1-1; 8 bases are shared with TRBD1. Trimming took 2 bases from V and 5 from J; bases not matched to a gene: 4. Germline V gives CDR1 SGHVS, CDR2 FQNEAQ. The CDR3 consists of 14 residues. In DNA form, the CDR3 reads TGTGCCAGCAGCTTAAATTACAGGGGGACTGAAGCTTTCTTT. Its protein product is CASSLNYRGTEAFF.

This chain links TRBV12-3 or TRBV12-4 with TRBJ2-3, with D possibly being TRBD1 (6 bases). Deletions cut 3 bases from V and 3 bases from J, with 16 bases between. The CDR3 has 16 amino acids. The CDR3 nucleotides are TGTGCCAGCAGTTTTCTAGGGGGAATTAGAACAGATACGCAGTATTTT. It codes for CASSFLGGIRTDTQYF.

The rearrangement uses TRBV29-1 and TRBJ2-3, with 7 bases that match TRBD2. Germline CDR1 is SQVTM and CDR2 is ANQGSEA. This CDR3 region has 14 residues. V trimming: 3 bases; J trimming: 1 base; junction bases outside the gene matches: 4. CDR3 loop: CSVDGGGGTDTQYF. DNA of the CDR3: TGCAGCGTTGACGGCGGGGGAGGCACAGATACGCAGTATTTT.

The rearrangement joins TRBV12-3 or TRBV12-4 to TRBJ1-2; 12 nucleotides line up with TRBD1. V was pared by 5 bases and J by 11 bases, with 9 bases of the junction left unmatched. CDR3 length: 14 amino acids. CDR3 bases: TGTGCCAGCAGTCCCGCCGGGACAGGGGGCCCGTACACCTTC. The encoded protein is CASSPAGTGGPYTF.

This clonotype was seen a handful of times. This chain links TRBV29-1 with TRBJ2-2; the match to TRBD2 covers 7 bases. The length of the CDR3 is 13 residues. Trimming took 5 bases from V and 8 from J; bases not matched to a gene: 8. Per the germline V gene, CDR1 is SQVTM and CDR2 is ANQGSEA. The CDR3: CSVRSGRNGELFF. The CDR3 coding sequence is TGCAGCGTTCGGTCCGGGAGGAATGGGGAGCTGTTTTTT.

This clonotype was detected only a few times. The J gene is TRBJ2-3, the V gene TRBV29-1; D is possibly TRBD2 (5 bases). This CDR3 contains 13 residues. V shed 4 bases and J shed 2 bases, with 10 bases lying between them. Germline-derived CDR1 and CDR2 are SQVTM and ANQGSEA. The CDR3 sequence is CSVGELSTDTQYF. The CDR3 bases are TGCAGCGTTGGGGAGCTTTCCACAGATACGCAGTATTTT.